This T cell receptor (beta chain) was obtained from a study of graft-versus-host responses after intestinal transplantation. The table came from immunoSEQ multiplex PCR; TCRdb's copy has only in-frame clones and leaves some out. The table lists tens of thousands of clones, about 94% of them singletons, with 1.6% in the top ten. Points on this clone: The antigen remains unidentified. Other nucleotide sequences in the sample specify the same CDR3.

Germline V lookup: CDR1 SGHRS, CDR2 YFSETQ. This CDR3 spans 14 amino acids. Trimming removed 4 bases from V and 7 bases from J; junction bases left unmatched: 8. Study-level findings and limits: High graft-versus-host to host-versus-graft clonal ratios were found in allografts of patients who had graft-donor T cell macrochimerism. The marrow of recipients harbored GvH clones, and ileum or blood showed some of them first.

This sequence originates from a human patient who received an intestinal transplant, so some T cells may come from the graft donor. The specimen comprised PBMCs, sampled more than 310 days after intestinal transplant. The V call is TRBV5-1, the J call TRBJ2-7, with TRBD1 matching over 10 bases. The CDR3: CASSAGDRGGEQYF. The CDR3, as DNA: TGCGCCAGCAGCGCGGGGGACAGGGGTGGGGAGCAGTACTTC.